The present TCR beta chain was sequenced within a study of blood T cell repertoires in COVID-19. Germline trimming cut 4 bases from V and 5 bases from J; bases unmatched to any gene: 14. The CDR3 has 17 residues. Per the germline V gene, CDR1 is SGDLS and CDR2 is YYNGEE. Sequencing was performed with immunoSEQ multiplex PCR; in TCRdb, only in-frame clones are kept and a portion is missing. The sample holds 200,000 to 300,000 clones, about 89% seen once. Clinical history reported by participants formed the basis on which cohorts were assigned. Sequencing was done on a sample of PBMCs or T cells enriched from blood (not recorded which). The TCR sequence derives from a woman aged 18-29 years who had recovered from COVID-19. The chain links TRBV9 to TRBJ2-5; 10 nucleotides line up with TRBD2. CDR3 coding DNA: TGTGCCAGCAGCCTCGGACTAGCGGAGGGGGGGGTTGAGACCCAGTACTTC. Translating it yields CASSLGLAEGGVETQYF.